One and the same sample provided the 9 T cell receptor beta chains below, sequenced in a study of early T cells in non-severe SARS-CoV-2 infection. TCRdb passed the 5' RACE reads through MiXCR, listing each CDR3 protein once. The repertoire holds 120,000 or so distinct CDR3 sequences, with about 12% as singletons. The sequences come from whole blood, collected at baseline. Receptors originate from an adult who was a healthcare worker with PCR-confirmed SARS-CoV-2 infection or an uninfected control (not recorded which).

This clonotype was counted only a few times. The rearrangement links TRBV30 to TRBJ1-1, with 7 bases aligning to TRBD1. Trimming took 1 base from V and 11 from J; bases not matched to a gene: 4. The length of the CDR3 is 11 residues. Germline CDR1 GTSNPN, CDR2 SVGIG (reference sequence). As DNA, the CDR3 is TGTGCCTGGAGTGGTCCAGGGGGGGCTTTCTTT. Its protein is CAWSGPGGAFF.

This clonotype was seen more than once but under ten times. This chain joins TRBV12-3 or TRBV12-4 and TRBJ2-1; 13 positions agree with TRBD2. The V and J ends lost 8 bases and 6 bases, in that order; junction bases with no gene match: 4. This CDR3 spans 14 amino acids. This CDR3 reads CASGRLAGGNEQFF. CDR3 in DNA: TGTGCCAGCGGACGACTAGCGGGAGGCAATGAGCAGTTCTTC.

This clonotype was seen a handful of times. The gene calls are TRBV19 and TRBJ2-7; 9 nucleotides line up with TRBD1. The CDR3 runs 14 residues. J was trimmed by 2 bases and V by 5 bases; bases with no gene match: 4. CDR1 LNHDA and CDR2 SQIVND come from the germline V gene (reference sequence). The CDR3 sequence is CASSLWTGAYEQYF. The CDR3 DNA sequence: TGTGCCAGTAGTCTTTGGACAGGGGCCTACGAGCAGTACTTC.

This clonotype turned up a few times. CDR3 bases: TGCAGTGCTAGTCCCTATAGGGGACAGGGAGTGAGCAATCAGCCCCAGCATTTT. Its protein product is CSASPYRGQGVSNQPQHF. The gene calls are TRBV20-1 and TRBJ1-5; 9 bases agree with TRBD1. The CDR3 consists of 18 residues. Unmatched junction bases numbered 13, after V lost 3 bases and J lost 1 base. Germline values: CDR1 DFQATT, CDR2 SNEGSKA (reference sequence).

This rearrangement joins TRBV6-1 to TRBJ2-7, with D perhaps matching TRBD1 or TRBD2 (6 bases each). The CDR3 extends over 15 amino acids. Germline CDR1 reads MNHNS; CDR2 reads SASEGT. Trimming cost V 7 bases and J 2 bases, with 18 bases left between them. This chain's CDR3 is CASIFAPGATYEQYF. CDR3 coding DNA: TGTGCCAGCATTTTTGCTCCGGGGGCGACCTACGAGCAGTACTTC.

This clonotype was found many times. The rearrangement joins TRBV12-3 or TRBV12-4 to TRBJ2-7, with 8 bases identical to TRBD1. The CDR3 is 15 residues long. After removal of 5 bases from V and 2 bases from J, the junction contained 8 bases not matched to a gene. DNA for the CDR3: TGTGCCAGCAGTAAACTCGGGACAGGCCCCTACGAGCAGTACTTC. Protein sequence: CASSKLGTGPYEQYF.

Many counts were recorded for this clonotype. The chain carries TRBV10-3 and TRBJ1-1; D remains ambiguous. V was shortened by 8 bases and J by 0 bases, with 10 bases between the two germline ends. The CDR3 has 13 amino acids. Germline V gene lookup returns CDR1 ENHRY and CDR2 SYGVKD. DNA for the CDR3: TGTGCCATCGGTGCAGCCATGAACACTGAAGCTTTCTTT. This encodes CAIGAAMNTEAFF.

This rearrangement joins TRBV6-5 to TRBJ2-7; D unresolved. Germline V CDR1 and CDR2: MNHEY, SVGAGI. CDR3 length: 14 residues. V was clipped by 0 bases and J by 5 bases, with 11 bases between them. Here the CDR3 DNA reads TGTGCCAGCAGTTACTCGAAGGCTGCCCACGAGCAGTACTTC. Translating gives CASSYSKAAHEQYF.

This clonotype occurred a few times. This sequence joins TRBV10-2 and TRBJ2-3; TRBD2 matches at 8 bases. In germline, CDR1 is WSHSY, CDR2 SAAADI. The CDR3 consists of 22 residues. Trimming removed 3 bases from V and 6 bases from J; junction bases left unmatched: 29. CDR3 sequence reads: CASSDPSLKGRAAVAGMDTQYF. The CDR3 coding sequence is TGCGCCAGCAGTGACCCTTCGTTGAAGGGGCGCGCCGCGGTAGCGGGGATGGATACGCAGTATTTT.